The clone carrying this TCR beta chain turned up a few times. The target antigen is unknown. The data were taken from a study of PD-1 blockade in classical Hodgkin lymphoma. Whole-study results and caveats: Patients newly diagnosed and complete responders had comparable baseline diversity. By cycle point C4D1, TCR diversity had risen significantly in CD4+ cells (but not CD8+ cells). Lower baseline TCR diversity was reported for newly diagnosed patients than for healthy donors.

CDR1 is GTSNPN, CDR2 SVGIG, per germline (reference sequence). Trimming stripped 2 bases from V and 0 bases from J, with 7 bases between. The CDR3 spans 13 residues. The repertoire was sequenced with immunoSEQ multiplex PCR; TCRdb's copy has only in-frame clones and lacks some. The sample carries around 21,000 clones, 65% to 75% recorded once. Patients all relapsed after autologous stem cell transplantation, and there was variation in brentuximab vedotin exposure. The sequencing here drew on peripheral blood mononuclear cells (PBMCs), taken at baseline. The source of this sequence is a human donor with classical Hodgkin lymphoma. The chain employs TRBV30 and TRBJ1-1; D is unresolved. The CDR3 loop is CAWSLSVNTEAFF. CDR3 DNA: TGTGCCTGGAGTCTGTCCGTGAACACTGAAGCTTTCTTT.